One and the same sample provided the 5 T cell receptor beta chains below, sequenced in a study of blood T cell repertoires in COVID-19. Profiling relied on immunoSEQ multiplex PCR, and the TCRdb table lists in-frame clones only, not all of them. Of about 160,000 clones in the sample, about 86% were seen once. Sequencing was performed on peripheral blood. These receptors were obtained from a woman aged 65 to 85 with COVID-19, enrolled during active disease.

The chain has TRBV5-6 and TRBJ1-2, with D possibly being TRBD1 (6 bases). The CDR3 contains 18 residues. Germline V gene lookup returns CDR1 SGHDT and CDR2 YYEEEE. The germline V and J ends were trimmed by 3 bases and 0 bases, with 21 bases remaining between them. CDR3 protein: CASSSNPKRGFANYGYTF. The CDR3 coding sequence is TGTGCCAGCAGCTCGAATCCAAAGAGGGGGTTCGCTAACTATGGCTACACCTTC.

CDR3 sequence reads: CASSQEDGGSDEQYF. As DNA, the CDR3 is TGTGCCAGCAGCCAAGAGGACGGGGGTAGCGACGAGCAGTACTTC. This chain uses TRBV4-2 with TRBJ2-7; D possibly corresponds to TRBD2 (6 bases). Trimming took off 0 bases at V and 5 bases at J, with 14 bases between the two ends. CDR1 is LGHNA, CDR2 YNFKEQ, per germline. This CDR3 has 15 residues.

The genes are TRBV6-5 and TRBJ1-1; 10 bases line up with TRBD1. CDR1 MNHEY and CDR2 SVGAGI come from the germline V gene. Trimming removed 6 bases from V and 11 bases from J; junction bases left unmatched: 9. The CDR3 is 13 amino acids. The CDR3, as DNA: TGTGCCAGCAGCGGACAGGGGGGAGTCTGGGCTTTCTTT. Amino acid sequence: CASSGQGGVWAFF.

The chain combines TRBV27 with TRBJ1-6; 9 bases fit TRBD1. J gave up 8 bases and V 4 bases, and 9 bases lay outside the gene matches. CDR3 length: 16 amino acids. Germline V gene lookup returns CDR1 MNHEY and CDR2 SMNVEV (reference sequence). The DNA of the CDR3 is TGTGCCAGCAGTTCTCGAACAGGGGGCGTTTATTCACCCCTCCACTTT. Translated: CASSSRTGGVYSPLHF.

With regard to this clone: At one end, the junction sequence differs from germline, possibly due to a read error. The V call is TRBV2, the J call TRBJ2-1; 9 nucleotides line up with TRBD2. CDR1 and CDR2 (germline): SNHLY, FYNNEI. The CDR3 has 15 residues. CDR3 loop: CASREAGGAYNEQFF. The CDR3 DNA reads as TGTGCCAGCAGGGAAGCGGGGGGAGCCTACAATGAGCAGTTCTTC.